This T cell receptor (beta chain) was retrieved from a study of blood T cell repertoires in COVID-19. With 4 bases clipped from V and 5 bases from J, the junction kept 7 bases outside the gene matches. CDR1 SGDLS and CDR2 YYNGEE come from the germline V gene. The CDR3 has 15 residues. In the authors' workflow: Amplification with reference gene primers provided the estimates of nucleated cell counts. TCRdb's table, derived via immunoSEQ multiplex PCR, lists solely in-frame clones and lacks some. D and trimming were read from the DNA, whereas the V and J calls and clone size are those reported in that table. Seen here are roughly 25,000 clones, about nine tenths observed once, and the top ten hold about 8.3%.

The chain carries TRBV9 and TRBJ2-1, with 9 positions matching TRBD1. The receptor was isolated from a man in his fifties or sixties with active COVID-19. Sequencing was performed on peripheral blood. The DNA of the CDR3 is TGTGCCAGCAGCCCTGGGACAGGGAGGGACAATGAGCAGTTCTTC. It encodes CASSPGTGRDNEQFF.